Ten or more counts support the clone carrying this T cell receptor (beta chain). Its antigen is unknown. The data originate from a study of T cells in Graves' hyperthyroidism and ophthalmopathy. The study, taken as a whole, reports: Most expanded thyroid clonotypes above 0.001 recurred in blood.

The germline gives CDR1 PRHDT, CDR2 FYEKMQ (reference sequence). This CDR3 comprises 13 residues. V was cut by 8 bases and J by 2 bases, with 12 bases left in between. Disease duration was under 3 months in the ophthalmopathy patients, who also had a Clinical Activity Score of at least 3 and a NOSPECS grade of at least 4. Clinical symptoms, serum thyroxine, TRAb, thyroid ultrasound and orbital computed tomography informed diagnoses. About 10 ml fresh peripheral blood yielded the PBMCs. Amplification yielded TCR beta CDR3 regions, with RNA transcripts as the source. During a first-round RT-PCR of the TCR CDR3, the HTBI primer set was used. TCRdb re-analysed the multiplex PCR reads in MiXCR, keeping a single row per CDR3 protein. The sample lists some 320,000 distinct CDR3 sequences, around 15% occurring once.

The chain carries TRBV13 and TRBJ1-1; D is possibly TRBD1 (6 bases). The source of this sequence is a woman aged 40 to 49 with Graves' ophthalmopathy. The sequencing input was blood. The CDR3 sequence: CASRDTINTEAFF. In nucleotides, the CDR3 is TGTGCCAGCCGGGACACCATTAACACTGAAGCTTTCTTT.